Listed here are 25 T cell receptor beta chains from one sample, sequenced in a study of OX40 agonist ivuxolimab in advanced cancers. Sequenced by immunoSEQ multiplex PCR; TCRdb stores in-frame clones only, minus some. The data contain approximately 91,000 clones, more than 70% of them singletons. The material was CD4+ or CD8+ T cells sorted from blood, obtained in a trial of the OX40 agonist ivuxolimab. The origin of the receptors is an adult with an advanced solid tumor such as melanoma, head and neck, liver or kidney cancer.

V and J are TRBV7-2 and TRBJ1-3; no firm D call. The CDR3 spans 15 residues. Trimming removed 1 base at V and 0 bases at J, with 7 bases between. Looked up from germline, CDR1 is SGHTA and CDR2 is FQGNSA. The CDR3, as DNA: TGTGCCAGCAGCTTAGGCCACTTCTCTGGAAACACCATATATTTT. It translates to CASSLGHFSGNTIYF.

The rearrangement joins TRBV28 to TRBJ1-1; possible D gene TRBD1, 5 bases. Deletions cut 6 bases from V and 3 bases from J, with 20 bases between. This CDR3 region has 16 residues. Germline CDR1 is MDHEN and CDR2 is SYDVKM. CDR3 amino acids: CASRPGGGVVDTEAFF. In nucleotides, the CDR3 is TGTGCCAGCAGGCCCGGGGGAGGAGTCGTGGACACTGAAGCTTTCTTT.

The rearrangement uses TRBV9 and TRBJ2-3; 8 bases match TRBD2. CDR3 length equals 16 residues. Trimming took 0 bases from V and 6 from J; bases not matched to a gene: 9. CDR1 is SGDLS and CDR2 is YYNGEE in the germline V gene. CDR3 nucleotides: TGTGCCAGCAGCGTAGATGGGGCGGGAGGTTGGGATACGCAGTATTTT. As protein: CASSVDGAGGWDTQYF.

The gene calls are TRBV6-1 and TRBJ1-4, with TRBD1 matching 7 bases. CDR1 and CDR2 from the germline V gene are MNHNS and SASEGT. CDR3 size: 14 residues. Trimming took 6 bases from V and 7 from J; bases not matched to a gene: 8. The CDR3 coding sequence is TGTGCCAGCAGGCACAGGGGTTTGAGTGAAAAACTGTTTTTT. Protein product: CASRHRGLSEKLFF.

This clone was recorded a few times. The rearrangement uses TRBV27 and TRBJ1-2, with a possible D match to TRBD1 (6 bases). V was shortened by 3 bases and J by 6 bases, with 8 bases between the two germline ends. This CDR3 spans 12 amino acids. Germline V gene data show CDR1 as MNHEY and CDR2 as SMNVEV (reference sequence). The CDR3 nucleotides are TGTGCCAGCAGTTTCCAGGGGAATGGCTACACCTTC. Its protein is CASSFQGNGYTF.

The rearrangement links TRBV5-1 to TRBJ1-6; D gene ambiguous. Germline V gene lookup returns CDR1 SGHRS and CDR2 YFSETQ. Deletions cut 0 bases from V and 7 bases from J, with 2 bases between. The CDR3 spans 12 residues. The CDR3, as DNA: TGCGCCAGCAGCTTGGAAAATTCACCCCTCCACTTT. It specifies CASSLENSPLHF.

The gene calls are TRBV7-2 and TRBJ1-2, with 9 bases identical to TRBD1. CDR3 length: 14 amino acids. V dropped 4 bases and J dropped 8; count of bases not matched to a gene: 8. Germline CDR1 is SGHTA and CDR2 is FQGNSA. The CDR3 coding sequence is TGTGCCAGCAGCTCCCACAGGGGGCAGACGGGCTACACCTTC. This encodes CASSSHRGQTGYTF. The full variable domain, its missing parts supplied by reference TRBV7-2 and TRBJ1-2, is GAGVSQSPSNKVTEKGKDVELRCDPISGHTALYWYRQSLGQGLEFLIYFQGNSAPDKSGLPSDRFSAERTGGSVSTLTIQRTQQEDSAVYLCASSSHRGQTGYTFGSGTRLTVV.

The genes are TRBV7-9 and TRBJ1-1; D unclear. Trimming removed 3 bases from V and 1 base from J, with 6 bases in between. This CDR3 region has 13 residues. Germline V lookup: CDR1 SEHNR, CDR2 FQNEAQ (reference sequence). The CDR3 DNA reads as TGTGCCAGCAGCTTTGAGGGGAACACTGAAGCTTTCTTT. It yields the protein CASSFEGNTEAFF.

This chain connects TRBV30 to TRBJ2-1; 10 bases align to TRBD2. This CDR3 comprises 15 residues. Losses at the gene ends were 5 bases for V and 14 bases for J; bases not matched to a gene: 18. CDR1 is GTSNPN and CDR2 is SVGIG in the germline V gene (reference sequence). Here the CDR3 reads CAWDVRAGGTGGKFF. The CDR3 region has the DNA TGTGCCTGGGATGTTCGAGCGGGAGGGACGGGGGGTAAGTTCTTC.

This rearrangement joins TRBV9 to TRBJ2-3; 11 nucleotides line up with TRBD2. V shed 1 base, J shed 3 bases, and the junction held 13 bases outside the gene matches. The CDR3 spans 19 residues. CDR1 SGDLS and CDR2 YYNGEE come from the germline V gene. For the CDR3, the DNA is TGTGCCAGCAGCGTACAACCAACCATAGCGGGAGGGAGGACAGATACGCAGTATTTT. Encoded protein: CASSVQPTIAGGRTDTQYF.

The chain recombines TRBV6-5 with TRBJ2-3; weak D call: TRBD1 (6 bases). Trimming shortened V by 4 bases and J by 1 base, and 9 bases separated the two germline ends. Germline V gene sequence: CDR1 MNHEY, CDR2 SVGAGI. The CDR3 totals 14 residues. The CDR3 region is CASSFRGGTDTQYF. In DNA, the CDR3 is TGTGCCAGCAGTTTCAGGGGAGGCACAGATACGCAGTATTTT.

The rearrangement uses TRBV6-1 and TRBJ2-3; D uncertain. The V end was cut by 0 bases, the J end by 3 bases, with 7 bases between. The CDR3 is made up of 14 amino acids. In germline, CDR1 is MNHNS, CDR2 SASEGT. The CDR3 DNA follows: TGTGCCAGCAGTGAAGCGGGTCTTACAGATACGCAGTATTTT. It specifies CASSEAGLTDTQYF.

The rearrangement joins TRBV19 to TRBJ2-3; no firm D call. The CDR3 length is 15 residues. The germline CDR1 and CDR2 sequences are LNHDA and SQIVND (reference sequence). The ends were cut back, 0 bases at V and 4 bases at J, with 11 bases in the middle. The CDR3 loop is CASSIDFRVSDTQYF. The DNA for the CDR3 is TGTGCCAGTAGTATAGATTTTCGAGTCTCAGATACGCAGTATTTT. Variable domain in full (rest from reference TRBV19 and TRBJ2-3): DGGITQSPKYLFRKEGQNVTLSCEQNLNHDAMYWYRQDPGQGLRLIYYSQIVNDFQKGDIAEGYSVSREKKESFPLTVTSAQKNPTAFYLCASSIDFRVSDTQYFGPGTRLTVL.

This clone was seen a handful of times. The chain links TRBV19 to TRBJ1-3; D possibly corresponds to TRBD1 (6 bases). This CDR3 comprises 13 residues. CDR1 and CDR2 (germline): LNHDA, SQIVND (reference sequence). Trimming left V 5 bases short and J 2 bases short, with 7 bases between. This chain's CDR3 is CASSYRAGNTIYF. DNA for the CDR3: TGTGCCAGTAGTTACAGGGCTGGAAACACCATATATTTT.

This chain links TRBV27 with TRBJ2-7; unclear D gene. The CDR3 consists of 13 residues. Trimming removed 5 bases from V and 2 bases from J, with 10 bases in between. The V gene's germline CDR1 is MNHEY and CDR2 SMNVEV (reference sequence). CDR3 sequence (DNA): TGTGCCAGCAGTCCCCATGGCACCTACGAGCAGTACGTC. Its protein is CASSPHGTYEQYV.

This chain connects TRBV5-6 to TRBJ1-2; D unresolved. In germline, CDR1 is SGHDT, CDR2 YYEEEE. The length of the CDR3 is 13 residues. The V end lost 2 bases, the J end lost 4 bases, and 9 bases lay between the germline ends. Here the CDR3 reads CASSFNRAYGYTF. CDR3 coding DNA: TGTGCCAGCAGCTTCAACAGAGCCTATGGCTACACCTTC.

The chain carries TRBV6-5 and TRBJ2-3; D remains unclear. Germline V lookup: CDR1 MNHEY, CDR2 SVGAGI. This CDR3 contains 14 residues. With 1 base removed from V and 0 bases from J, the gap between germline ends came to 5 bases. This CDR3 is CASSYWTSTDTQYF. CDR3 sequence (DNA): TGTGCCAGCAGTTACTGGACGAGCACAGATACGCAGTATTTT.

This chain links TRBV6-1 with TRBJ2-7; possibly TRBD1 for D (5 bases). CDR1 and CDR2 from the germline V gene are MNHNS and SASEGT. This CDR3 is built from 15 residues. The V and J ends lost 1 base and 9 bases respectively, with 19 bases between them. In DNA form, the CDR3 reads TGTGCCAGCAGTGAAGAAAGGACAACACTACGAGTGCAGTACGTC. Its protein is CASSEERTTLRVQYV.

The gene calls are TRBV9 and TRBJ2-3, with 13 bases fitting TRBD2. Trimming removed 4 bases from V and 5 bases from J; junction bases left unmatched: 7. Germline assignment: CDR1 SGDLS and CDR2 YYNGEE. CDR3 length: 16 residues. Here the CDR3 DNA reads TGTGCCAGCAGCACCGGACTAGCGGGAGCGTTAGATACGCAGTATTTT. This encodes CASSTGLAGALDTQYF.

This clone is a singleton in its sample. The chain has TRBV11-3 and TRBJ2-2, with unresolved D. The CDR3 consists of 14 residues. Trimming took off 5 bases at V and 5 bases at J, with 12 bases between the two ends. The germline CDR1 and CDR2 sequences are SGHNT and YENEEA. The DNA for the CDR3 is TGTGCCAGCAGCCTAAAGACGATGACCGGGGAGCTGTTTTTT. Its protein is CASSLKTMTGELFF.

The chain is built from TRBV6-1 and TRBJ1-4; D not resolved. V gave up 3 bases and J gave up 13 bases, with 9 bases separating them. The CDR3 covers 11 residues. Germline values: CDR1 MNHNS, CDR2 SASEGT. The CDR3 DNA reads TGTGCCAGCAGTGAGGCAGTACGACTGTTTTTT. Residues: CASSEAVRLFF.

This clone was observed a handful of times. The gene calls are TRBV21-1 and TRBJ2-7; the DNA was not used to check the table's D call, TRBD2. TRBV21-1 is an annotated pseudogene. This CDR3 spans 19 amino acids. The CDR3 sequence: CASSEGLAEAESYPYEQYV. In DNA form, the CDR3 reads TGTGCCAGCAGCGAGGGACTAGCGGAGGCGGAGTCGTACCCCTACGAGCAGTACGTC.

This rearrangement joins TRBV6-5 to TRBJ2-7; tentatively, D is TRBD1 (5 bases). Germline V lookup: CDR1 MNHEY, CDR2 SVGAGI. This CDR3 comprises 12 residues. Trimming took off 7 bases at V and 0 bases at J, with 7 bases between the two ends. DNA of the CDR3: TGTGCCAGCAAGGACAACTCCTACGAGCAGTACTTC. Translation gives CASKDNSYEQYF.

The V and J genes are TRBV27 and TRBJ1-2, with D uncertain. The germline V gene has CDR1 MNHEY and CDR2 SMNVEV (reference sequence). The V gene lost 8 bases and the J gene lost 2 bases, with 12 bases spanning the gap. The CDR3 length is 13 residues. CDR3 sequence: CASSDGANYGYTF. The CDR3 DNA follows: TGTGCCAGCTCGGACGGCGCGAACTATGGCTACACCTTC.

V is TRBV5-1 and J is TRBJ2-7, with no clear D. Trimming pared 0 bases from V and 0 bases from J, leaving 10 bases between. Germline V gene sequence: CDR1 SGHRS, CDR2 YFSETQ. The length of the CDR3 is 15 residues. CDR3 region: CASSLDGRSSYEQYF. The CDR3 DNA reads TGCGCCAGCAGCTTGGACGGACGGAGCTCCTACGAGCAGTACTTC. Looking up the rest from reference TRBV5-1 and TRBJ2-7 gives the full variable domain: KAGVTQTPRYLIKTRGQQVTLSCSPISGHRSVSWYQQTPGQGLQFLFEYFSETQRNKGNFPGRFSGRQFSNSRSEMNVSTLELGDSALYLCASSLDGRSSYEQYFGPGTRLTVT.